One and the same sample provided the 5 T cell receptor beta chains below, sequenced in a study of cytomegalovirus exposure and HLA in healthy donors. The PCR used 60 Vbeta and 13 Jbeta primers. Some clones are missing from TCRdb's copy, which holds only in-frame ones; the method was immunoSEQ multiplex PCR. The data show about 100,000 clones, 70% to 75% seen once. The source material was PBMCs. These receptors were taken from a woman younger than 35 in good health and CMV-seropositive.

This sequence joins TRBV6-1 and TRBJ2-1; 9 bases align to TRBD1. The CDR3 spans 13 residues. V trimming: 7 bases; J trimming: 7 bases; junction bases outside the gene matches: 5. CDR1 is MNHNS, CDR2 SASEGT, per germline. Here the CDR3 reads CASKGTGRNEQFF. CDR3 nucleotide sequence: TGTGCCAGCAAAGGGACAGGGAGGAATGAGCAGTTCTTC.

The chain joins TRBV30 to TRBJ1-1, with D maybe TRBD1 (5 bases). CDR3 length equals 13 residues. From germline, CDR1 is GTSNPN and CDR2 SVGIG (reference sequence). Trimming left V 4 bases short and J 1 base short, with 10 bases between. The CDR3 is CAWKVTANTEAFF. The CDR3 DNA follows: TGTGCCTGGAAGGTGACAGCGAACACTGAAGCTTTCTTT.

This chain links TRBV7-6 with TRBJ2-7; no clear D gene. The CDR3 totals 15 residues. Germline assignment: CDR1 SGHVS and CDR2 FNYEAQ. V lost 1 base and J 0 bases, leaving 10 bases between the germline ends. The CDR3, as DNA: TGTGCCAGCAGCTTAGGGTCAGGTAACTCCTACGAGCAGTACTTC. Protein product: CASSLGSGNSYEQYF.

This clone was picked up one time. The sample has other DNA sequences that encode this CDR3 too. CDR3 region: CASSRQGENTEAFF. The CDR3 DNA follows: TGTGCCAGCTCCCGACAGGGCGAGAACACTGAAGCTTTCTTT. V and J are TRBV18 and TRBJ1-1; 7 bases match TRBD1. Per germline, CDR1 KGHSH and CDR2 LQKENI. CDR3 length equals 14 residues. V was pared by 6 bases and J by 1 base, with 5 bases of the junction left unmatched.

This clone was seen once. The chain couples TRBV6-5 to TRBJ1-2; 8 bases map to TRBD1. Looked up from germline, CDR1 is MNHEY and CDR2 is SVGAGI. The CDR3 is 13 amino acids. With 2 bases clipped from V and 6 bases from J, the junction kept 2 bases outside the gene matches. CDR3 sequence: CASSYQGADGYTF. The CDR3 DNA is TGTGCCAGCAGTTACCAGGGGGCAGATGGCTACACCTTC.